Shown below are 20 T cell receptor beta chains from a single sample sequenced in a study of shared clonotypes between healthy human individuals. The table came from immunoSEQ multiplex PCR; TCRdb's copy has only in-frame clones and leaves some out. This sample has approximately 100,000 clones, with 65% to 75% found just once. The sequencing input was memory CD8+ T cells sorted from blood. The subset: CD45RO+ cells pooled with CCR7-negative TemRA cells. Receptor source: a woman aged 25 to 39 in good health.

This chain connects TRBV5-4 to TRBJ2-3; the match to TRBD1 covers 9 bases. From germline, CDR1 is SGHNT and CDR2 YYREEE (reference sequence). After removal of 0 bases from V and 4 bases from J, the junction contained 3 bases not matched to a gene. The CDR3 extends over 15 amino acids. CDR3 sequence: CASSLVGTGSDTQYF. CDR3 sequence (DNA): TGTGCCAGCAGCTTGGTTGGGACAGGGTCAGATACGCAGTATTTT.

This chain uses TRBV28 with TRBJ1-4, with 8 bases identical to TRBD1. The J segment lost 7 bases and the V segment lost 6 bases, leaving 7 bases of the junction unmatched. There are 14 residues in the CDR3. The germline V gene has CDR1 MDHEN and CDR2 SYDVKM. The CDR3 here is CASRPRTGFEKLFF. The CDR3 DNA is TGTGCCAGCAGGCCGAGGACAGGGTTTGAAAAACTGTTTTTT.

J is TRBJ2-2 and V is TRBV6-5; D unresolved. Looked up from germline, CDR1 is MNHEY and CDR2 is SVGAGI. V was trimmed by 2 bases and J by 9 bases, leaving 10 bases between them. The CDR3 covers 13 residues. The CDR3 DNA reads TGTGCCAGCAGTTACGAGCTTGGAAGGGAGCTGTTTTTT. This sequence encodes CASSYELGRELFF.

The J gene is TRBJ1-5, the V gene TRBV29-1, with unresolved D. The ends were cut back, 4 bases at V and 1 base at J, with 5 bases in the middle. CDR1 and CDR2 (germline): SQVTM, ANQGSEA. The CDR3 extends over 12 amino acids. In DNA, the CDR3 is TGCAGCGTTGGCAGCAGCAATCAGCCCCAGCATTTT. Protein product: CSVGSSNQPQHF. The full variable domain, its missing parts supplied by reference TRBV29-1 and TRBJ1-5, is SAVISQKPSRDICQRGTSLTIQCQVDSQVTMMFWYRQQPGQSLTLIATANQGSEATYESGFVIDKFPISRPNLTFSTLTVSNMSPEDSSIYLCSVGSSNQPQHFGDGTRLSIL.

This chain connects TRBV28 to TRBJ2-2; D call uncertain. V was clipped by 3 bases and J by 3 bases, with 11 bases between them. From germline, CDR1 is MDHEN and CDR2 SYDVKM. This CDR3 has 15 amino acids. The CDR3 loop is CASSFRQADTGELFF. In DNA form, the CDR3 reads TGTGCCAGCAGTTTCCGGCAGGCCGACACCGGGGAGCTGTTTTTT.

This clone was found a few times. In nucleotides, the CDR3 is TGTGCCAGCAGTTTCGGGACTAGCGGGAGAGAGCAGTTCTTC. Its protein product is CASSFGTSGREQFF. This rearrangement joins TRBV27 to TRBJ2-1, with 14 bases identical to TRBD2. Germline lookup yields CDR1 MNHEY and CDR2 SMNVEV (reference sequence). V gave up 3 bases and J gave up 10 bases; unmatched junction bases: 2. The CDR3 is 14 amino acids.

The chain uses TRBV18 and TRBJ2-1; no reliable D call. V was pared by 4 bases and J by 3 bases, with 4 bases between. Looked up from germline, CDR1 is KGHSH and CDR2 is LQKENI. The CDR3 has 12 amino acids. DNA of the CDR3: TGTGCCAGCTCACTGATCTACAATGAGCAGTTCTTC. Its protein product is CASSLIYNEQFF.

J is TRBJ1-2 and V is TRBV27; TRBD1 might be the D (6 bases). The germline V gene encodes CDR1 MNHEY and CDR2 SMNVEV (reference sequence). The V end lost 4 bases, the J end lost 4 bases, and 19 bases lay between the germline ends. CDR3 size: 16 residues. The CDR3 sequence is CASSWGGGGSGYGYTF. For the CDR3, the DNA is TGTGCCAGCAGTTGGGGCGGCGGGGGCTCAGGCTATGGCTACACCTTC.

This clone showed up just a few times. The chain links TRBV7-9 to TRBJ1-1, with D maybe TRBD1 (6 bases). Trimming shortened V by 8 bases and J by 0 bases, and 13 bases separated the two germline ends. Germline V gene sequence: CDR1 SEHNR, CDR2 FQNEAQ (reference sequence). The CDR3 extends over 14 amino acids. CDR3 in DNA: TGTGCCAGCTCGTATCAGGGGTTGAACACTGAAGCTTTCTTT. Translated, it gives CASSYQGLNTEAFF.

V usage is TRBV5-1 and J usage is TRBJ2-7, with 7 bases fitting TRBD1. CDR1 and CDR2 (germline): SGHRS, YFSETQ. J gave up 4 bases and V 0 bases, and 4 bases lay outside the gene matches. CDR3 length: 14 amino acids. The CDR3 region has the DNA TGCGCCAGCAGCTTGGATGGGACAGCTTACGAGCAGTACTTC. Translation: CASSLDGTAYEQYF.

This sequence joins TRBV7-6 and TRBJ1-1, with no clear D. Trimming left V 5 bases short and J 6 bases short, with 13 bases between. Per germline, CDR1 SGHVS and CDR2 FNYEAQ. CDR3 length equals 13 residues. The CDR3 DNA is TGTGCCAGCAGCCCAGGAGGGAGGTCTGAAGCTTTCTTT. Encoded protein: CASSPGGRSEAFF.

V is TRBV5-1 and J is TRBJ2-7; possibly TRBD2 for D (6 bases). Trimming removed 4 bases at V and 1 base at J, with 18 bases between. Per the germline V gene, CDR1 is SGHRS and CDR2 is YFSETQ. The CDR3 is 16 amino acids. The CDR3 here is CASSPGLRRDSYEQYF. For the CDR3, the DNA is TGCGCCAGCAGCCCGGGGTTGCGGAGGGATTCCTACGAGCAGTACTTC.

About this clone itself: Mismatch with germline at one junction end may stem from a read error. The gene calls are TRBV6-6 and TRBJ1-6, with TRBD1 identical over 7 bases. Germline V gene lookup returns CDR1 MNHNY and CDR2 SVGAGI (reference sequence). There are 13 residues in the CDR3. For the CDR3, the DNA is TGTGCCTGCAGGACAGGCGGGAATTCACCCCTCCACTTT. Amino acids: CACRTGGNSPLHF.

This clone showed up just a few times. Other DNA sequences from this sample encode an identical CDR3 as well. The chain carries TRBV5-5 and TRBJ2-2; 12 nucleotides agree with TRBD2. V lost 0 bases and J lost 2; bases outside the gene matches: 5. Germline assignment: CDR1 SGHKS and CDR2 YYEKEE (reference sequence). The CDR3 covers 18 residues. This chain's CDR3 is CASSLGLAGGPNTGELFF. DNA for the CDR3: TGTGCCAGCAGCTTGGGGCTAGCGGGAGGGCCCAACACCGGGGAGCTGTTTTTT.

This clone was seen only once. The chain uses TRBV19 and TRBJ2-5; D uncertain. Trimming removed 4 bases from V and 5 bases from J, with 8 bases in between. Looked up from germline, CDR1 is LNHDA and CDR2 is SQIVND (reference sequence). The CDR3 is 12 residues long. The CDR3 reads CASSRGEETQYF. The CDR3 bases are TGTGCCAGTAGTAGAGGAGAGGAGACCCAGTACTTC.

This clone was recorded a few times. The V gene is TRBV6-1, the J gene TRBJ1-2; 8 nucleotides agree with TRBD1. V lost 4 bases, J lost 7 bases, and 11 bases stayed unmatched. This CDR3 is 15 amino acids long. In germline, CDR1 is MNHNS, CDR2 SASEGT. The CDR3 loop is CASSGLTGEGFGYTF. The CDR3 DNA reads TGTGCCAGCAGTGGTCTGACAGGGGAGGGCTTTGGCTACACCTTC.

Only a few counts were recorded for this clone. The chain links TRBV7-9 to TRBJ2-3; 8 bases fit TRBD1. The CDR3 runs 16 residues. V dropped 2 bases and J dropped 5; count of bases not matched to a gene: 9. From germline, CDR1 is SEHNR and CDR2 FQNEAQ (reference sequence). The CDR3 coding sequence is TGTGCCAGCAGCTTATCAGGGGGCGAATTTGTAGATACGCAGTATTTT. Amino acid sequence: CASSLSGGEFVDTQYF.

The gene calls are TRBV7-2 and TRBJ2-1; 10 bases agree with TRBD2. V lost 2 bases to trimming and J lost 2 bases; unmatched junction nucleotides: 3. CDR1 SGHTA and CDR2 FQGNSA come from the germline V gene. There are 16 residues in the CDR3. This chain's CDR3 is CASSLIGTSAYNEQFF. The CDR3 region has the DNA TGTGCCAGCAGCTTAATAGGGACTAGCGCCTACAATGAGCAGTTCTTC.

This sequence joins TRBV25-1 and TRBJ2-1, with D perhaps TRBD1 (6 bases). There are 18 residues in the CDR3. The V and J ends lost 8 bases and 1 base respectively, with 24 bases between them. Germline-derived CDR1 and CDR2 are MGHDK and SYGVNS. CDR3 nucleotide sequence: TGTGCCAGCTCTAACTCTACAGGGCCCAAAGCGTCCTACAATGAGCAGTTCTTC. This encodes CASSNSTGPKASYNEQFF.

V gene TRBV12-5 combines with J gene TRBJ2-1; TRBD2 is a possible D gene (6 bases). V lost 4 bases to trimming and J lost 5 bases, with 12 bases between them. Germline CDR1 is LGHNT and CDR2 is FRNRAP. There are 14 residues in the CDR3. The CDR3: CASGSFGGDNEQFF. The CDR3, as DNA: TGTGCTAGTGGTTCCTTCGGGGGTGACAATGAGCAGTTCTTC. Together with reference TRBV12-5 and TRBJ2-1, the CDR3 gives the full variable domain: DARVTQTPRHKVTEMGQEVTMRCQPILGHNTVFWYRQTMMQGLELLAYFRNRAPLDDSGMPKDRFSAEMPDATLATLKIQPSEPRDSAVYFCASGSFGGDNEQFFGPGTRLTVL.